One and the same sample provided the 11 T cell receptor beta chains below, sequenced in a study of human T cells and chemical hapten exposure. Using its own MiXCR run on the RACE reads, TCRdb lists one record per CDR3 protein. The sample has 250,000 to 300,000 distinct CDR3 sequences; approximately 8% are singletons. Time point here: pre-sensitization, week 0. The treatment denotes: therapeutic diphenylcyclopropenone sensitization with weekly scalp DPC. Sequenced material: whole blood, taken in connection with sensitization to the hapten diphenylcyclopropenone (DPC). Receptors originate from a young man with alopecia areata. Some clones in this sample may be carry-over from other donors' samples.

This clonotype was recorded at least ten times. The chain links TRBV7-2 to TRBJ2-4; perhaps D is TRBD1 or TRBD2 (5 bases each). Germline CDR1 is SGHTA and CDR2 is FQGNSA. The CDR3 runs 15 residues. V dropped 5 bases and J dropped 1 base, with 12 bases sitting between them. The CDR3: CASSTTGAAKNIQYF. The CDR3 region has the DNA TGTGCCAGCAGCACCACCGGGGCGGCCAAAAACATTCAGTACTTC.

CDR3: CASSQLDRDRSWPQHF. The CDR3 DNA is TGTGCCAGCAGCCAACTCGACCGGGACAGGAGCTGGCCCCAGCATTTT. The chain has TRBV7-9 and TRBJ1-5, with 8 bases aligning to TRBD1. Looked up from germline, CDR1 is SEHNR and CDR2 is FQNEAQ (reference sequence). Trimming cost V 5 bases and J 9 bases; bases outside gene matches: 15. The CDR3 is 16 amino acids.

This clonotype was found a few times. The CDR3 sequence is CSVMGQNFLNYGYTF. The CDR3 coding sequence is TGCAGTGTAATGGGACAGAATTTTTTAAACTATGGCTACACCTTC. The gene calls are TRBV20-1 and TRBJ1-2; the match to TRBD1 covers 7 bases. V dropped 7 bases and J dropped 2; count of bases not matched to a gene: 13. CDR3 length: 15 amino acids. Germline values: CDR1 DFQATT, CDR2 SNEGSKA (reference sequence).

V and J are TRBV5-6 and TRBJ2-1, with TRBD2 identical over 13 bases. CDR1 and CDR2 (germline): SGHDT, YYEEEE. V was pared by 4 bases and J by 7 bases, with 8 bases of the junction left unmatched. This CDR3 contains 16 residues. This CDR3 is CASSLKTSGGRNEQFF. CDR3 sequence (DNA): TGTGCCAGCAGCCTTAAGACTAGCGGGGGGCGGAATGAGCAGTTCTTC.

The chain is built from TRBV6-5 and TRBJ2-1; D not resolved. Trimming cost V 6 bases and J 0 bases, with 12 bases left between them. The CDR3 is 15 amino acids. Germline loops: CDR1 MNHEY, CDR2 SVGAGI. CDR3 sequence: CASRLGRLSYNEQFF. In DNA form, the CDR3 reads TGTGCCAGCAGACTCGGGCGTCTCTCCTACAATGAGCAGTTCTTC.

Comment on this clonotype: Germline is not matched at one junction end, which may reflect a read error. This sequence joins TRBV3-1 and TRBJ1-5; D ambiguous. The CDR3 sequence is 14 residues long. Looked up from germline, CDR1 is LGHDT and CDR2 is YNNKEL (reference sequence). The DNA for the CDR3 is TGTGCCAGCAGCCGTGAGAGTAGCAATCAGCTCCAGCATTTT. This encodes CASSRESSNQLQHF.

V is TRBV3-1 and J is TRBJ2-7; possible D gene TRBD1, 5 bases. This CDR3 region has 14 residues. CDR1 is LGHDT and CDR2 is YNNKEL in the germline V gene (reference sequence). The germline V and J ends were trimmed by 4 bases and 2 bases, with 12 bases remaining between them. The CDR3 sequence: CASSRGTGTYEQYF. For the CDR3, the DNA is TGTGCCAGCAGCCGAGGAACAGGAACCTACGAGCAGTACTTC.

This clonotype was detected ten times or more. The chain employs TRBV28 and TRBJ1-2; D perhaps matches TRBD1 (6 bases). Trimming pared 9 bases from V and 8 bases from J, leaving 16 bases between. The CDR3 has 12 residues. CDR1 and CDR2 from the germline V gene are MDHEN and SYDVKM. The CDR3 DNA sequence: TGTGCCAGTTCGCTTCGGACAGACGGCTACACCTTC. It is translated as CASSLRTDGYTF.

This clonotype occurred a few times. This chain connects TRBV5-6 to TRBJ1-1; 7 bases are a match to TRBD1. CDR3 size: 18 residues. CDR1 SGHDT and CDR2 YYEEEE come from the germline V gene. V lost 4 bases and J lost 2; bases outside the gene matches: 17. The CDR3 DNA follows: TGTGCCAGCAGCCAGTCCGGACAGGTAACGAATGGTAACACTGAAGCTTTCTTT. Translated: CASSQSGQVTNGNTEAFF. The full variable domain, completed using reference TRBV5-6 and TRBJ1-1, is DAGVTQSPTHLIKTRGQQVTLRCSPKSGHDTVSWYQQALGQGPQFIFQYYEEEERQRGNFPDRFSGHQFPNYSSELNVNALLLGDSALYLCASSQSGQVTNGNTEAFFGQGTRLTVV.

V is TRBV29-1 and J is TRBJ1-1; D perhaps matches TRBD1 (5 bases). Germline V gives CDR1 SQVTM, CDR2 ANQGSEA. CDR3 length: 13 amino acids. The V and J ends lost 6 bases and 2 bases respectively, with 13 bases between them. The CDR3 nucleotides are TGCAGCGTCCAGACAGAATCTAACACTGAAGCTTTCTTT. Translated: CSVQTESNTEAFF.

V gene TRBV4-1 combines with J gene TRBJ1-1; no reliable D call. Deletions cut 2 bases from V and 1 base from J, with 11 bases between. This CDR3 spans 15 amino acids. Per germline, CDR1 MGHRA and CDR2 YSYEKL. The CDR3 DNA is TGCGCCAGCAGCCAAAACCCCCCTGGGAACACTGAAGCTTTCTTT. As protein: CASSQNPPGNTEAFF.